The sequence of this TCR beta chain was determined in a study of metastatic and nonmetastatic thyroid tumors (dated by TCRdb to 2020 to 2021). Describing the broader study: Repertoires from peripheral blood and from tumor or nodule tissue samples of malignant and benign thyroid patients were compared. Beyond this particular receptor, the publication reports: In both blood and tumor samples, TCR beta diversity was reported to be significantly higher in malignant tumors than in benign nodules.

No patient had received any treatment before thyroid surgery. Using T-cell receptor beta sequencing, the researchers looked back retrospectively at clinical samples from patients, gathered between about 2012 and 2019. The CDR3 covers 14 residues, taking in both the cysteine and the phenylalanine. Only the CDR3 region is kept as DNA, spanning 42 bases read in frame from base 1. Based on the germline V gene, the CDR1 and CDR2 sequences are SGHRS and YFSETQ. Library generation was performed with PCR. The sequencer listed for this sample is Illumina HiSeq 4000. High-throughput sequencing was used to profile the TCR beta-chain CDR3 region of each patient. As for the authors' bioinformatics: Drawing on CDR3 differences between clinicopathological groups, the researchers built a classifier meant to tell apart patients with distant-metastatic papillary thyroid cancer. Repertoire diversity was assessed with the Shannon index, and tumor-blood repertoire similarity with the Morisita-Horn index. The public reads were reanalyzed by TCRdb: fastp trimming at Q25, MiXCR alignment, in-frame beta chains only. TCRdb assigned the V and J calls; the authors' analysis was not used. The sample yields 30,000 to 35,000 clones; approximately 19% were counted once. The top ten clonotypes cover under 25% of the sample.

In this sample, this clone turned up a few times. Its specific antigen is unknown. Possible read error: a much larger clone is one base away. The identical CDR3 is also encoded by other nucleotide sequences in the sample. The TCR originated in a female donor with papillary thyroid cancer or a benign thyroid nodule (not recorded which). Some clones in this sample may be carry-over from other donors' samples. The sample was blood. The chain couples TRBV5-1 to TRBJ2-7; the D gene assignment is perhaps TRBD1 or TRBD2, with each matching 5 bases. The nucleotide sequence reads TGCGCCAGCGGCTTGTCGGCCGGGGCTGACGAGCAGTACTTC. Translated, it gives CASGLSAGADEQYF.